This T cell receptor (beta chain) came from a study of T cell changes during pregnancy in multiple sclerosis. Trimming took off 5 bases at V and 1 base at J, with 8 bases between the two ends. The V gene's germline CDR1 is SEHNR and CDR2 FQNEAQ (reference sequence). This CDR3 has 13 residues. Some clones are missing from TCRdb's copy, which holds only in-frame ones; the method was immunoSEQ multiplex PCR. The sample yields around 61,000 clones, around 91% seen once. The J gene is TRBJ1-1, the V gene TRBV7-9; D is unresolved. The TCR sequence derives from a female donor in good health, enrolled as a control in a pregnancy study. Sequences were derived from peripheral blood, sampled in the third trimester of pregnancy. The CDR3 nucleotides are TGTGCCAGCAGCGTCGACTGGAACACTGAAGCTTTCTTT. Translation: CASSVDWNTEAFF.